This T cell receptor (beta chain) was recorded in a study of a mutant IDH1 vaccine in newly diagnosed glioma. Study in general: The sex distribution of treated patients was around 60% male and around 40% female, with a mean age of around 40 years. Patients were pretreated with radiotherapy, temozolomide, or both, mostly both.

Libraries were prepared by immunoSEQ multiplex PCR; TCRdb keeps only in-frame clonotypes and omits some of them. Of 30,000 to 40,000 clones in the sample, around nine tenths were seen once. This clone turned up a few times. This CDR3 spans 16 amino acids. After removal of 5 bases from V and 8 bases from J, the junction contained 15 bases not matched to a gene. The germline CDR1 and CDR2 sequences are SGHVS and FQNEAQ. The time point here: baseline, week 1 (first vaccination visit). Treatment in this sample: pre-vaccination baseline after standard-of-care therapy. Each donor presented with a new WHO grade 3 or 4 astrocytoma that tested IDH1-mutant and showed ATRX loss.

V and J are TRBV7-8 and TRBJ2-4, with 7 bases matching TRBD2. This receptor was identified in a man aged 18 to 30 with glioma. This sample comprised PBMCs, obtained from a glioma patient treated with radiotherapy, temozolomide or both. The CDR3 sequence is CASSPFSVRGRDIQYF. The CDR3, as DNA: TGTGCCAGCAGCCCTTTCTCCGTACGAGGGAGGGACATTCAGTACTTC.